These T cell receptor beta chains were read from a single sample in a study of CD8 T cells in ankylosing spondylitis. Using its own MiXCR run on the 5' RACE reads, TCRdb lists one record per CDR3 protein. Of 100,000 to 150,000 distinct CDR3 sequences listed, around 9% were seen once; the top ten hold about 3.6%. The specimen was blood, either unsorted or a sorted T cell fraction (not recorded which). The receptors stem from a male donor with ankylosing spondylitis or in good health (not recorded which). Each CDR3 is given with its conserved first and last residue. A D gene is named only where the DNA matches it firmly. Clone size is shown for a subset of rows, as once, few, many or a class of expanded clone.

J gene | CDR3 length | V gene | D gene | clone size | CDR3 protein | CDR3 DNA
TRBJ2-5 | 14 | TRBV29-1 | . | . | CSVEMSYYQETQYF | TGCAGCGTTGAAATGTCGTACTACCAAGAGACCCAGTACTTC
TRBJ2-7 | 13 | TRBV28 | . | many | CASSLVRFDEQYF | TGTGCCAGCAGTTTGGTTCGCTTTGACGAGCAGTACTTC
TRBJ2-6 | 14 | TRBV30 | . | . | CAWDQGSGANVLTF | TGTGCCTGGGACCAGGGCTCTGGGGCCAACGTCCTGACTTTC
TRBJ2-7 | 15 | TRBV5-1 | TRBD2 | many | CASSLRTSGSYEQYF | TGCGCCAGCAGCTTACGGACTAGCGGGAGCTACGAGCAGTACTTC
TRBJ2-7 | 13 | TRBV18 | . | . | CASSPPVQVQQYF | TGTGCCAGCTCACCACCGGTACAGGTTCAGCAGTACTTC
TRBJ2-1 | 16 | TRBV20-1 | TRBD2 | many | CSARRRAGVSYNEQFF | TGCAGTGCTCGCCGTCGAGCGGGAGTCTCCTACAATGAGCAGTTCTTC
TRBJ1-1 | 16 | TRBV5-1 | . | many | CASSPAGQTREPEAFF | TGCGCCAGCAGCCCAGCCGGACAGACAAGGGAACCTGAAGCTTTCTTT
TRBJ2-2 | 16 | TRBV29-1 | TRBD2 | many | CSVTTSGIFGGGELFF | TGCAGCGTTACAACTAGCGGGATATTTGGCGGCGGGGAGCTGTTTTTT
TRBJ1-2 | 15 | TRBV20-1 | TRBD1 | many | CSAPWAPQGNSGYTF | TGCAGTGCTCCCTGGGCCCCACAGGGGAACTCTGGCTACACCTTC
TRBJ2-1 | 14 | TRBV12-3/TRBV12-4 | . | many | CASTAGAYYNEQFF | TGTGCCAGTACCGCGGGGGCGTATTACAATGAGCAGTTCTTC
TRBJ2-1 | 17 | TRBV10-3 | TRBD2 | few | CAISESLAGVAYNEQFF | TGTGCCATCAGTGAGTCGCTAGCGGGAGTCGCCTACAATGAGCAGTTCTTC
TRBJ2-1 | 16 | TRBV12-3/TRBV12-4 | TRBD2 | many | CASSRLAGGSYNEQFF | TGTGCCAGCAGTCGACTAGCGGGAGGGTCCTACAATGAGCAGTTCTTC
TRBJ2-3 | 16 | TRBV18 | . | many | CASSPVSGGSTDTQYF | TGTGCCAGCTCACCAGTGTCAGGGGGGAGCACAGATACGCAGTATTTT
TRBJ1-1 | 15 | TRBV6-5 | . | many | CASSYFSGLGTEAFF | TGTGCCAGCAGTTACTTCTCGGGACTTGGGACTGAAGCTTTCTTT
TRBJ2-1 | 18 | TRBV5-1 | TRBD2 | few | CASSPPGLAGKAYNEQFF | TGCGCCAGCAGCCCACCGGGACTAGCGGGGAAGGCCTACAATGAGCAGTTCTTC
TRBJ1-1 | 15 | TRBV5-1 | . | many | CASSLLQGMNTEAFF | TGCGCCAGCAGCTTGCTTCAGGGGATGAACACTGAAGCTTTCTTT
TRBJ1-2 | 16 | TRBV6-2/TRBV6-3 | . | many | CASSYRLDSLGGGYTF | TGTGCCAGCAGTTATCGTCTCGACAGTTTGGGAGGTGGCTACACCTTC
TRBJ2-1 | 11 | TRBV29-1 | TRBD2 | many | CSVVSGSEQFF | TGCAGCGTCGTTAGCGGGAGTGAGCAGTTCTTC
TRBJ2-5 | 16 | TRBV7-3 | TRBD2 | few | CASSEQPGTSGGTQYF | TGTGCCAGCAGCGAACAACCCGGGACTAGCGGAGGGACCCAGTACTTC
TRBJ1-5 | 13 | TRBV12-3/TRBV12-4 | . | many | CASSYSSNQPQHF | TGTGCCAGCAGTTACTCAAGCAATCAGCCCCAGCATTTT
TRBJ2-2 | 15 | TRBV20-1 | . | many | CSARRGRANTGELFF | TGCAGTGCTAGGAGAGGGAGAGCTAACACCGGGGAGCTGTTTTTT
TRBJ1-5 | 16 | TRBV5-1 | . | many | CASSLMMGAGEQPQHF | TGCGCCAGCAGCTTGATGATGGGGGCGGGCGAACAGCCCCAGCATTTT
TRBJ2-2 | 18 | TRBV5-1 | TRBD2 | many | CASNGGSTLAGVTGELFF | TGCGCCAGCAATGGTGGCTCGACTCTAGCGGGAGTCACCGGGGAGCTGTTTTTT
TRBJ1-1 | 14 | TRBV29-1 | TRBD1 | many | CSAHRGPMNTEAFF | TGCAGCGCCCACAGGGGGCCCATGAACACTGAAGCTTTCTTT
TRBJ2-5 | 14 | TRBV20-1 | TRBD2 | many | CSALGSGRWETQYF | TGCAGTGCCCTGGGCAGCGGGAGATGGGAGACCCAGTACTTC
TRBJ2-7 | 11 | TRBV20-1 | . | few | CSARDQLEQYF | TGCAGTGCTAGAGATCAACTTGAGCAGTACTTC
TRBJ1-4 | 21 | TRBV6-2/TRBV6-3 | . | many | CASSYSWRGGYHGATNEKLFF | TGTGCCAGCAGTTATTCATGGAGAGGCGGTTACCACGGTGCAACTAATGAAAAACTGTTTTTT
TRBJ2-3 | 15 | TRBV7-3 | . | . | CASSLDGAGTDTQYF | TGTGCCAGCAGCTTAGACGGGGCCGGCACAGATACGCAGTATTTT
TRBJ2-7 | 13 | TRBV3-1 | . | few | CASSHGTVYEQYF | TGTGCCAGCAGCCATGGGACGGTCTACGAGCAGTACTTC
TRBJ1-2 | 13 | TRBV20-1 | . | many | CSARSGALRGYTF | TGCAGTGCTAGGTCAGGAGCATTAAGGGGCTACACCTTC
TRBJ2-7 | 13 | TRBV9 | . | many | CASSVAGPGEQYF | TGTGCCAGCAGCGTAGCGGGACCGGGCGAGCAGTACTTC
TRBJ2-1 | 16 | TRBV29-1 | TRBD1 | . | CSVELFIHRGGNEQIF | TGCAGCGTTGAACTTTTCATCCACAGGGGTGGGAATGAGCAGATCTTC
TRBJ1-2 | 13 | TRBV29-1 | TRBD1 | many | CSGGDRSNYGYTF | TGCAGCGGTGGGGACAGGAGTAACTATGGCTACACCTTC
TRBJ2-7 | 14 | TRBV7-2 | . | many | CASSPWTNAYEQYF | TGTGCCAGCAGCCCATGGACTAACGCCTACGAGCAGTACTTC
TRBJ2-3 | 19 | TRBV7-6 | TRBD2 | many | CASSLSGRTSSTSTDTQYF | TGTGCCAGCAGCTTATCCGGTAGGACTAGCAGTACTAGCACAGATACGCAGTATTTT
TRBJ2-3 | 18 | TRBV20-1 | TRBD2 | many | CSARASGRAARSTDTQYF | TGCAGTGCCCGTGCTAGCGGGAGGGCTGCACGGAGCACAGATACGCAGTATTTT
TRBJ2-3 | 13 | TRBV20-1 | . | many | CSATGDLTDTQYF | TGCAGTGCTACCGGGGACCTCACAGATACGCAGTATTTT
TRBJ2-7 | 11 | TRBV12-3/TRBV12-4 | . | many | CASSKLGEQYF | TGTGCCAGCAGCAAACTAGGGGAGCAGTACTTC
TRBJ2-7 | 15 | TRBV6-1 | . | many | CASFGRTGTTYEQYF | TGTGCCAGCTTCGGACGCACCGGGACAACCTACGAGCAGTACTTC
TRBJ2-1 | 11 | TRBV29-1 | . | many | CSINSGNEQFF | TGCAGCATCAATAGCGGCAATGAGCAGTTCTTC
TRBJ2-7 | 18 | TRBV27 | TRBD2 | many | CASGVGLAGGLSSYEQYF | TGTGCCAGCGGAGTGGGACTAGCGGGAGGCCTCTCCTCCTACGAGCAGTACTTC
TRBJ2-1 | 13 | TRBV5-6 | . | . | CASSLDDSREQFF | TGTGCCAGCAGCTTGGATGACAGTCGTGAGCAGTTCTTC
TRBJ2-1 | 16 | TRBV20-1 | . | many | CSARDLEESSYNEQFF | TGCAGTGCTAGGGACCTGGAGGAAAGCTCCTACAATGAGCAGTTCTTC
TRBJ2-5 | 14 | TRBV12-3/TRBV12-4 | . | few | CASSFSRLQETQYF | TGTGCCAGCAGTTTCAGTCGGCTCCAAGAGACCCAGTACTTC
TRBJ1-5 | 15 | TRBV20-1 | TRBD1 | many | CSARTQGEYGQPQHF | TGCAGTGCTAGAACGCAGGGGGAATACGGTCAGCCCCAGCATTTT
TRBJ1-2 | 12 | TRBV29-1 | . | few | CSVVDPNYGYTF | TGCAGCGTTGTTGACCCTAACTATGGCTACACCTTC
TRBJ2-1 | 13 | TRBV3-1 | . | . | CASSQSLAHEQFF | TGTGCCAGCAGCCAATCCTTAGCGCATGAGCAGTTCTTC
TRBJ2-2 | 13 | TRBV12-3/TRBV12-4 | . | many | CASRDQGIGELFF | TGTGCCAGCAGAGACCAGGGGATCGGGGAGCTGTTTTTT
TRBJ2-3 | 14 | TRBV28 | . | many | CAIGTEKTTDTQYF | TGTGCCATCGGGACGGAGAAAACCACAGATACGCAGTATTTT
TRBJ2-6 | 15 | TRBV20-1 | . | many | CSATDSSSGANGLTF | TGCAGTGCTACGGACTCGAGCTCTGGGGCCAACGGCCTGACTTTC
TRBJ2-7 | 14 | TRBV7-2 | . | many | CASRGLADSYEQYF | TGTGCCAGCAGGGGCTTAGCGGACTCCTACGAGCAGTACTTC
TRBJ2-5 | 11 | TRBV7-2 | . | many | CASSSIETQYF | TGTGCCAGCAGCTCAATAGAGACCCAGTACTTC
TRBJ2-7 | 15 | TRBV5-1 | . | many | CASSLDRWSSYEQYF | TGCGCCAGCAGCTTGGACAGGTGGAGCTCCTACGAGCAGTACTTC
TRBJ2-6 | 15 | TRBV5-1 | . | many | CASSLFGVGANVLTF | TGCGCCAGCAGCTTGTTCGGGGTTGGGGCCAACGTCCTGACTTTC
TRBJ1-5 | 15 | TRBV5-1 | . | . | CASREGSYSNQPQHF | TGCGCCAGCAGGGAGGGGAGCTATAGCAATCAGCCCCAGCATTTT